Following are 18 T cell receptor beta chains from one sample sequenced in a study of T cell responses to AZD1222 COVID-19 vaccine. The data were produced by immunoSEQ multiplex PCR, yet TCRdb's version contains in-frame clones alone and is incomplete. The repertoire holds around 150,000 clones, with 80% to 95% as singletons. This material consisted of peripheral blood, taken 28 days after the second AZD1222 dose. The source of these receptors is an adult who received the AZD1222 COVID-19 vaccine.

The J gene is TRBJ1-3, the V gene TRBV3-1 (or the pseudogene TRBV3-2); D perhaps matches TRBD1 (5 bases). The CDR3 length is 15 residues. In germline, CDR1 is LGHDT, CDR2 YNNKEL (reference sequence). V was cut by 5 bases and J by 3 bases, with 14 bases left in between. CDR3 sequence reads: CASSARPGGGNTIYF. The CDR3, as DNA: TGTGCCAGCAGCGCCCGCCCGGGGGGTGGAAACACCATATATTTT.

This chain uses TRBV5-1 with TRBJ1-3; the D gene is possibly TRBD1 (5 bases). The length of the CDR3 is 15 residues. The V end was cut by 7 bases, the J end by 1 base, with 15 bases between. Germline V gives CDR1 SGHRS, CDR2 YFSETQ. The CDR3 is CASSTTGSSGNTIYF. CDR3 nucleotides: TGCGCCAGCTCCACTACAGGTTCTTCTGGAAACACCATATATTTT.

The chain uses TRBV13 and TRBJ2-3; 8 bases fit TRBD2. The J segment lost 6 bases and the V segment lost 5 bases, leaving 16 bases of the junction unmatched. Germline V gene sequence: CDR1 PRHDT, CDR2 FYEKMQ (reference sequence). The CDR3 is 17 amino acids. The CDR3 loop is CASSRGEIAGRSDTQYF. The CDR3 DNA is TGTGCCAGCAGCAGGGGGGAAATAGCGGGAAGGTCTGATACGCAGTATTTT.

This chain joins TRBV28 and TRBJ1-3; a weak D match, TRBD1 (6 bases). Germline V gene data show CDR1 as MDHEN and CDR2 as SYDVKM. Trimming took 7 bases from V and 4 from J, leaving 17 bases between them. This CDR3 is 15 amino acids long. The CDR3 protein is CASNRGTIIGNTIYF. Here the CDR3 DNA reads TGTGCCAGCAATCGTGGGACAATAATCGGAAACACCATATATTTT.

J is TRBJ1-5 and V is TRBV28; D unresolved. The V gene lost 6 bases and the J gene lost 0 bases, with 6 bases spanning the gap. The CDR3 runs to 13 residues. Germline values: CDR1 MDHEN, CDR2 SYDVKM. CDR3 loop: CASRTNSNQPQHF. The CDR3 DNA reads TGTGCCAGCAGAACAAATAGCAATCAGCCCCAGCATTTT.

The chain has TRBV6-6 and TRBJ1-3; maybe TRBD1 (5 bases). Germline V lookup: CDR1 MNHNY, CDR2 SVGAGI (reference sequence). CDR3 length: 15 residues. V was shortened by 8 bases and J by 2 bases, with 16 bases between the two germline ends. As DNA, the CDR3 is TGTGCCAGCCACCGGGGAGGGGAGACTGGAAACACCATATATTTT. Its translation: CASHRGGETGNTIYF.

The rearrangement joins TRBV29-1 to TRBJ2-7; 8 bases fit TRBD1. Germline CDR1 SQVTM, CDR2 ANQGSEA. Trimming took 4 bases from V and 4 from J; bases not matched to a gene: 9. CDR3 length equals 14 residues. This chain's CDR3 is CSVVFGQGSYEQYF. CDR3 coding DNA: TGCAGCGTTGTATTTGGACAGGGCTCTTACGAGCAGTACTTC.

The chain carries TRBV7-2 and TRBJ2-2; 7 bases align to TRBD2. Germline V gene lookup returns CDR1 SGHTA and CDR2 FQGNSA. The CDR3 covers 15 residues. The J segment lost 3 bases and the V segment lost 5 bases, leaving 6 bases of the junction unmatched. CDR3 nucleotides: TGTGCCAGCAGCCTGCTAGCGGACTACACCGGGGAGCTGTTTTTT. It translates to CASSLLADYTGELFF.

The rearrangement joins TRBV5-1 to TRBJ2-1; 10 nucleotides align to TRBD1. The CDR3 totals 15 residues. CDR1 and CDR2 from the germline V gene are SGHRS and YFSETQ. J lost 4 bases, V lost 4 bases, and 5 bases had no gene match. CDR3: CASSPGTGVYNEQFF. DNA for the CDR3: TGCGCCAGCAGCCCCGGGACAGGGGTTTACAATGAGCAGTTCTTC.

This chain connects TRBV7-8 to TRBJ1-1; D ambiguous. CDR3 length: 9 residues. The germline V and J ends were trimmed by 6 bases and 11 bases, with 7 bases remaining between them. Germline CDR1 reads SGHVS; CDR2 reads FQNEAQ. CDR3 coding DNA: TGTGCCAGCAGATACACCGCTTTCTTT. Protein product: CASRYTAFF.

The chain links TRBV2 to TRBJ1-6; 9 positions agree with TRBD1. The CDR3 covers 15 residues. Losses at the gene ends were 5 bases for V and 10 bases for J; bases not matched to a gene: 9. Germline values: CDR1 SNHLY, CDR2 FYNNEI. CDR3 bases: TGTGCCAGCAGTTCCGGGGGACAGGGCGGATCACCCCTCCACTTT. This gives the protein CASSSGGQGGSPLHF.

This sequence joins TRBV28 and TRBJ1-1; 7 bases are shared with TRBD1. The CDR3 consists of 15 residues. V was pared by 5 bases and J by 0 bases, with 6 bases of the junction left unmatched. The germline gives CDR1 MDHEN, CDR2 SYDVKM. CDR3 in DNA: TGTGCCAGCAGTAACACAGGGGTCTTGAACACTGAAGCTTTCTTT. Translated, it gives CASSNTGVLNTEAFF. The full variable domain, completed using reference TRBV28 and TRBJ1-1, is DVKVTQSSRYLVKRTGEKVFLECVQDMDHENMFWYRQDPGLGLRLIYFSYDVKMKEKGDIPEGYSVSREKKERFSLILESASTNQTSMYLCASSNTGVLNTEAFFGQGTRLTVV.

The chain uses TRBV29-1 and TRBJ1-5; D is possibly TRBD1 (6 bases). Trimming stripped 4 bases from V and 6 bases from J, with 13 bases between. This CDR3 region has 13 residues. The germline gives CDR1 SQVTM, CDR2 ANQGSEA. Here the CDR3 DNA reads TGCAGCGTTGTCAGTGGGGGCGGTCAGCCCCAGCATTTT. Protein: CSVVSGGGQPQHF. The full variable domain, rest sourced from reference TRBV29-1 and TRBJ1-5, is SAVISQKPSRDICQRGTSLTIQCQVDSQVTMMFWYRQQPGQSLTLIATANQGSEATYESGFVIDKFPISRPNLTFSTLTVSNMSPEDSSIYLCSVVSGGGQPQHFGDGTRLSIL.

This rearrangement joins TRBV4-1 to TRBJ2-7; tentative D call: TRBD1 (7 bases). V was cut by 0 bases and J by 5 bases, with 17 bases left in between. This CDR3 spans 16 amino acids. The germline gives CDR1 MGHRA, CDR2 YSYEKL. Written as DNA, the CDR3 is TGCGCCAGCAGCCAAGAGCGGGCCCAGGGGGGAGACGAGCAGTACTTC. Translation: CASSQERAQGGDEQYF.

J is TRBJ1-4 and V is TRBV4-1, with 10 bases matching TRBD1. Germline loops: CDR1 MGHRA, CDR2 YSYEKL. V shed 4 bases and J 8 bases; nucleotides not matched to a gene: 4. This CDR3 spans 14 amino acids. The CDR3: CASSLDRGREKLFF. In DNA, the CDR3 is TGCGCCAGCAGCCTAGACAGGGGGCGGGAAAAACTGTTTTTT.

This clone occurred once. The chain carries TRBV10-3 and TRBJ2-2; D uncertain. The germline gives CDR1 ENHRY, CDR2 SYGVKD. The CDR3 consists of 14 residues. Trimming shortened V by 6 bases and J by 1 base, and 9 bases separated the two germline ends. CDR3 loop: CAIRDGLNTGELFF. As DNA, the CDR3 is TGTGCCATCAGGGACGGCTTGAACACCGGGGAGCTGTTTTTT.

The chain joins TRBV11-1 to TRBJ2-1; 8 positions agree with TRBD2. Germline trimming cut 1 base from V and 0 bases from J; bases unmatched to any gene: 2. The CDR3 runs to 16 residues. Germline loops: CDR1 SGHAT, CDR2 FQDESV (reference sequence). The CDR3 bases are TGTGCCAGCAGCTTAGGACTAGCGAGCTCCTACAATGAGCAGTTCTTC. Encoded protein: CASSLGLASSYNEQFF.

The genes are TRBV28 and TRBJ2-7, with TRBD2 as a possible D gene (6 bases). In germline, CDR1 is MDHEN, CDR2 SYDVKM. The CDR3 runs 11 residues. Trimming removed 5 bases at V and 6 bases at J, with 8 bases between. The chain's CDR3 is CASSRRVEQYF. As DNA, the CDR3 is TGTGCCAGCAGTAGGAGGGTCGAGCAGTACTTC.